A selection of T cell receptor beta chains follows, all from one sample in a study of blood T cell repertoires in COVID-19. Profiling relied on immunoSEQ multiplex PCR, and the TCRdb table lists in-frame clones only, not all of them. The profile covers under 90,000 clones, with more than 85% appearing a single time and roughly 7.3% taken by the ten largest. The sample consisted of peripheral blood. The origin of the receptors is a man aged 40-50 years with COVID-19, enrolled during active disease. CDR3s include the opening cysteine and the closing phenylalanine or tryptophan. The order of the fields is clone size, V gene, J gene, D gene, CDR3 DNA, CDR3 protein. D genes are given only for firm matches. Only some rows state a clone size, as once, few, many or a class for expanded clones.

clone size: NA
V gene: TRBV6-6
J gene: TRBJ1-5
D gene: NA
CDR3 DNA: TGTGCCAGCAGTACCCGGCGACCAGGGAGCAATCAGCCCCAGCATTTT
CDR3 protein: CASSTRRPGSNQPQHF

clone size: NA
V gene: TRBV12-3/TRBV12-4
J gene: TRBJ1-4
D gene: NA
CDR3 DNA: TGTGCCAGCAGTAAAAGGGAGGGTGAAAAACTGTTTTTT
CDR3 protein: CASSKREGEKLFF

clone size: few
V gene: TRBV18
J gene: TRBJ1-1
D gene: TRBD1
CDR3 DNA: TGTGCCAGTCGTGGACAGGGGATGAACACTGAAGCTTTCTTT
CDR3 protein: CASRGQGMNTEAFF

clone size: NA
V gene: TRBV15
J gene: TRBJ2-2
D gene: NA
CDR3 DNA: TGTGCCACCAGCAGAGAGCGGTTTACCGGGGAGCTGTTTTTT
CDR3 protein: CATSRERFTGELFF

clone size: NA
V gene: TRBV29-1
J gene: TRBJ2-2
D gene: NA
CDR3 DNA: TGCAGCGTGGTGGACAGTCACCCAGGCGGGGGGCTGTTTTTT
CDR3 protein: CSVVDSHPGGGLFF

clone size: NA
V gene: TRBV18
J gene: TRBJ2-5
D gene: NA
CDR3 DNA: TGTGCCAGCTCACGGGCCCAAGAGACCCAGTACTTC
CDR3 protein: CASSRAQETQYF

clone size: NA
V gene: TRBV3-1/TRBV3-2
J gene: TRBJ1-4
D gene: NA
CDR3 DNA: TGTGCCAGCAGCCAAGGGCAGGGAAAGGTCCGGGAAAAACTGTTTTTT
CDR3 protein: CASSQGQGKVREKLFF

clone size: NA
V gene: TRBV12-2
J gene: TRBJ2-7
D gene: NA
CDR3 DNA: TGTGCAAGTCGCTTCACCGGACTAGCGGGGCCTCACTACGAGCAGTACTTC
CDR3 protein: CASRFTGLAGPHYEQYF

clone size: NA
V gene: TRBV6-1
J gene: TRBJ1-1
D gene: NA
CDR3 DNA: TGTGCCAGCAGTGATCGGGGAGGGGACACTGAAGCTTTCTTT
CDR3 protein: CASSDRGGDTEAFF

clone size: NA
V gene: TRBV30
J gene: TRBJ2-5
D gene: NA
CDR3 DNA: TGTGCCTGGAGTGTGAGGTCGGGGAGACAAGAGACCCAGTACTTC
CDR3 protein: CAWSVRSGRQETQYF

clone size: NA
V gene: TRBV6-5
J gene: TRBJ1-5
D gene: TRBD1
CDR3 DNA: TGTGCCAGCAGCGGCGACAGGGGTCCGGGGCCCCAGCATTTT
CDR3 protein: CASSGDRGPGPQHF

clone size: NA
V gene: TRBV18
J gene: TRBJ2-1
D gene: NA
CDR3 DNA: TGTGCCAGCTCACCATATAAGGGGGTGGGAAGGAATGAGCAGTTCTTC
CDR3 protein: CASSPYKGVGRNEQFF

clone size: NA
V gene: TRBV19
J gene: TRBJ1-6
D gene: NA
CDR3 DNA: TGTGCCAGTAGTATCCCGCAGGGGCCCCTCCACTTT
CDR3 protein: CASSIPQGPLHF

clone size: NA
V gene: TRBV29-1
J gene: TRBJ2-7
D gene: TRBD2
CDR3 DNA: TGCAGCGTTGATCGAGCGGGGGGCTACGAGCAGTACTTC
CDR3 protein: CSVDRAGGYEQYF

clone size: NA
V gene: TRBV4-1
J gene: TRBJ2-4
D gene: TRBD1
CDR3 DNA: TGCGCCAGCAGCCAAAGGGACAGGGGGGCCAAAAACATTCAGTACTTC
CDR3 protein: CASSQRDRGAKNIQYF

clone size: NA
V gene: TRBV7-9
J gene: TRBJ2-7
D gene: NA
CDR3 DNA: TGTGCCAGCAGCTTAACTGCCTACGAGCAGTACTTC
CDR3 protein: CASSLTAYEQYF

clone size: NA
V gene: TRBV2
J gene: TRBJ1-5
D gene: NA
CDR3 DNA: TGTGCCAGCAGTGAAGGTTTGGCAGGTACCCAGCCCCAGCATTTT
CDR3 protein: CASSEGLAGTQPQHF

clone size: NA
V gene: TRBV7-9
J gene: TRBJ2-7
D gene: NA
CDR3 DNA: TGTGCCAGCAGCCCCAACCTACGGGGAATCTACGAGCAGTACTTC
CDR3 protein: CASSPNLRGIYEQYF

clone size: NA
V gene: TRBV7-2
J gene: TRBJ2-2
D gene: TRBD2
CDR3 DNA: TGTGCCAGCAGCTTCCACAGCGGGGGGGCCTATACCGGGGAGCTGTTTTTT
CDR3 protein: CASSFHSGGAYTGELFF

clone size: NA
V gene: TRBV15
J gene: TRBJ1-5
D gene: NA
CDR3 DNA: TGTGCCACCAGCAGAGGTGGGGTCGGGGGTCAGCCCCAGCATTTT
CDR3 protein: CATSRGGVGGQPQHF

clone size: NA
V gene: TRBV13
J gene: TRBJ1-2
D gene: NA
CDR3 DNA: TGTGCCAGCAGATACCGACAGGTTACTAACTATGGCTACACCTTC
CDR3 protein: CASRYRQVTNYGYTF

clone size: NA
V gene: TRBV6-5
J gene: TRBJ1-2
D gene: TRBD1
CDR3 DNA: TGTGCCAGCAGTCGCAGGGACAGGGCCGGGTATGGCTACACCTTC
CDR3 protein: CASSRRDRAGYGYTF

clone size: NA
V gene: TRBV19
J gene: TRBJ2-5
D gene: TRBD2
CDR3 DNA: TGTGCCAGTAGTATTGGTCCTAGCGGGGAGGGAGAGACCCAGTACTTC
CDR3 protein: CASSIGPSGEGETQYF

clone size: NA
V gene: TRBV19
J gene: TRBJ1-6
D gene: NA
CDR3 DNA: TGTGCCAGTAGTCCGGGGTTATTGAGGGCACCCCTCCACTTT
CDR3 protein: CASSPGLLRAPLHF

clone size: NA
V gene: TRBV11-2
J gene: TRBJ1-3
D gene: NA
CDR3 DNA: TGTGCCAGCAGCTCGGTTAAGGGAAACACCATATATTTT
CDR3 protein: CASSSVKGNTIYF

clone size: NA
V gene: TRBV5-1
J gene: TRBJ1-6
D gene: NA
CDR3 DNA: TGCGCCAGCAGCTTGGGGGAGGTGAATTCACCCCTCCACTTT
CDR3 protein: CASSLGEVNSPLHF

clone size: NA
V gene: TRBV28
J gene: TRBJ1-2
D gene: TRBD1
CDR3 DNA: TGTGCCAGCAGCATCGGGACAGGGTATGGCTACACCTTC
CDR3 protein: CASSIGTGYGYTF

clone size: NA
V gene: TRBV5-1
J gene: TRBJ2-5
D gene: NA
CDR3 DNA: TGCGCCAGCAGCTTGGGACAGCACCAAGAGACCCAGTACTTC
CDR3 protein: CASSLGQHQETQYF

clone size: once
V gene: TRBV30
J gene: TRBJ2-1
D gene: TRBD2
CDR3 DNA: TGTGCCTGGAGCGGCGATAGCGGGGGATCCAATGAGCAGTTCTTC
CDR3 protein: CAWSGDSGGSNEQFF

clone size: NA
V gene: TRBV5-1
J gene: TRBJ2-2
D gene: NA
CDR3 DNA: TGCGCCAGCAGCCTTTCGGGGGACGGCGGGGAGCTGTTTTTT
CDR3 protein: CASSLSGDGGELFF

clone size: once
V gene: TRBV2
J gene: TRBJ2-5
D gene: TRBD2
CDR3 DNA: TGTGCCACGTCAGGGGGCGTAGGTAGCGGGGGGTCCGTATACTTC
CDR3 protein: CATSGGVGSGGSVYF

clone size: NA
V gene: TRBV5-4
J gene: TRBJ1-2
D gene: NA
CDR3 DNA: TGTGCCAGCAGCTTCGAGGGCGGAGGCTATGGCTACACCTTC
CDR3 protein: CASSFEGGGYGYTF

clone size: NA
V gene: TRBV6-1
J gene: TRBJ1-2
D gene: TRBD1
CDR3 DNA: TGTGCCAGCAGTGAATTCTTAGGGGGCGCAGCCTATGGCTACACCTTC
CDR3 protein: CASSEFLGGAAYGYTF

clone size: NA
V gene: TRBV6-5
J gene: TRBJ2-5
D gene: NA
CDR3 DNA: TGTGCCAGCCGACCGACAGTCCAAGAGACCCAGTACTTC
CDR3 protein: CASRPTVQETQYF

clone size: NA
V gene: TRBV19
J gene: TRBJ1-5
D gene: TRBD1
CDR3 DNA: TGTGCCAGTAGTTTAAGGACAGGGTCAAATCCTCAGCCCCAGCATTTT
CDR3 protein: CASSLRTGSNPQPQHF

clone size: NA
V gene: TRBV28
J gene: TRBJ2-2
D gene: NA
CDR3 DNA: TGTGCCAGCTTGGACAAGAACACCGGGGAGCTGTTTTTT
CDR3 protein: CASLDKNTGELFF

clone size: NA
V gene: TRBV20-1
J gene: TRBJ1-1
D gene: NA
CDR3 DNA: TGCAGTGCTAGTTCCCCCCTCGGGGAAGACACTGAAGCTTTCTTT
CDR3 protein: CSASSPLGEDTEAFF

clone size: NA
V gene: TRBV6-5
J gene: TRBJ1-1
D gene: NA
CDR3 DNA: TGTGCCAGCAGTTACAGTTACGGAGACACTGAAGCTTTCTTT
CDR3 protein: CASSYSYGDTEAFF

clone size: NA
V gene: TRBV15
J gene: TRBJ2-1
D gene: NA
CDR3 DNA: TGTGCCACCAGCGAAGTGAGGTTGGATGAGCAGTTCTTC
CDR3 protein: CATSEVRLDEQFF

clone size: NA
V gene: TRBV6-1
J gene: TRBJ2-3
D gene: NA
CDR3 DNA: TGTGCCAGCAGTGAGTACAGGTCCGTGGATACGCAGTATTTT
CDR3 protein: CASSEYRSVDTQYF

clone size: NA
V gene: TRBV3-1/TRBV3-2
J gene: TRBJ2-4
D gene: TRBD2
CDR3 DNA: TGTGCCAGCAGCCAAGATGGCAGCGGGGGAAACATTCAGTACTTC
CDR3 protein: CASSQDGSGGNIQYF

clone size: once
V gene: TRBV29-1
J gene: TRBJ2-5
D gene: TRBD2
CDR3 DNA: TGCAGCGTGGCCCGGACTAGCGGGGGGGACAAGACCCAGTACTTC
CDR3 protein: CSVARTSGGDKTQYF

clone size: NA
V gene: TRBV5-6
J gene: TRBJ2-5
D gene: TRBD2
CDR3 DNA: TGTGCCAGCAGCTTGACTAGCGGGGGGGCTACGGAGACCCAGTACTTC
CDR3 protein: CASSLTSGGATETQYF

clone size: NA
V gene: TRBV2
J gene: TRBJ1-4
D gene: NA
CDR3 DNA: TGTGCCAGCAGAAGGGAGGGCCAGGGAGGAAAACTGTTTTTT
CDR3 protein: CASRREGQGGKLFF

clone size: NA
V gene: TRBV6-5
J gene: TRBJ1-3
D gene: NA
CDR3 DNA: TGTGCCAGCAGGGGGAGCGCGTTGCGAAACACCATATATTTT
CDR3 protein: CASRGSALRNTIYF